Shown below are 14 T cell receptor beta chains from a single sample sequenced in a study of Graves' ophthalmopathy and Graves' hyperthyroidism (dated by TCRdb to the late 2010s). This sample was sequenced with an Illumina HiSeq 2000. TCR beta CDR3 regions were amplified from RNA transcripts for repertoire sequencing. The first round of RT-PCR was done with HTBI primers and the Qiagen OneStep RT-PCR kit, and was followed by a second round of multiplex PCR, then size selection and purification. Starting from the raw public reads, TCRdb applied fastp trimming at Q25, assembled clones with MiXCR and retained in-frame beta chains. Identical CDR3 protein sequences are pooled into one entry, listed with their most common genes and DNA. For this sample the table gives under 800,000 distinct CDR3 sequences, of which 22% were detected only once. Clones ranked in the top ten supply roughly 6.9% of the sample.

The sequenced sample was peripheral blood. All receptors come from a woman aged 18-29 years with stable Graves' hyperthyroidism. Some clones in this sample may be carry-over from other donors' samples. Donor details come from another sample of the same person, matched by shared clones.

This clonotype was detected only a few times. V and J are TRBV6-5 and TRBJ1-5, with a weak D call TRBD1 (5 bases). CDR1 MNHEY and CDR2 SVGAGI come from the germline V gene. This CDR3 is built from 11 residues. Trimming took 2 bases from V and 14 from J, leaving 10 bases between them. The CDR3, as DNA: TGTGCCAGCAGTTACGGGGGTCGCGAGCATTTT. It codes for CASSYGGREHF.

This chain joins TRBV11-2 and TRBJ1-1, with D possibly matching TRBD1 (5 bases). Germline CDR1 is SGHAT and CDR2 is FQNNGV. The CDR3 extends over 14 amino acids. Trimming removed 4 bases at V and 6 bases at J, with 15 bases between. In DNA form, the CDR3 reads TGTGCCAGCAGCTCCCATTCCCGGGGGGCTGAAGCTTTCTTT. It is translated as CASSSHSRGAEAFF.

Ten or more counts support this clonotype. The gene calls are TRBV30 and TRBJ2-5, with D unclear. Germline CDR1 and CDR2: GTSNPN and SVGIG (reference sequence). The ends were cut back, 5 bases at V and 6 bases at J, with 19 bases in the middle. This CDR3 has 14 amino acids. The CDR3 is CAWDPGHAMKTQYF. CDR3 DNA sequence: TGTGCCTGGGACCCCGGGCATGCTATGAAGACCCAGTACTTC.

The rearrangement links TRBV12-3 or TRBV12-4 to TRBJ1-1; D gene unclear. The CDR3 runs 15 residues. Trimming left V 7 bases short and J 2 bases short, with 17 bases between. The CDR3 nucleotides read TGTGCCAGCACCTCAACGGCACGTGAAAACACTGAAGCTTTCTTT. It codes for CASTSTARENTEAFF.

At least ten counts were recorded for this clonotype. V gene TRBV30 combines with J gene TRBJ1-1; D gene ambiguous. CDR1 and CDR2 from the germline V gene are GTSNPN and SVGIG (reference sequence). The CDR3 contains 14 residues. V gave up 0 bases and J gave up 3 bases, with 11 bases separating them. CDR3 region: CAWSVPRTYTEAFF. CDR3 in DNA: TGTGCCTGGAGTGTACCCAGGACCTACACTGAAGCTTTCTTT. Supplemented by reference TRBV30 and TRBJ1-1, the full variable domain reads SQTIHQWPATLVQPVGSPLSLECTVEGTSNPNLYWYRQAAGRGLQLLFYSVGIGQISSEVPQNLSASRPQDRQFILSSKKLLLSDSGFYLCAWSVPRTYTEAFFGQGTRLTVV.

The chain joins TRBV11-2 to TRBJ2-7, with unresolved D. The germline V gene has CDR1 SGHAT and CDR2 FQNNGV. V was clipped by 5 bases and J by 1 base, with 12 bases between them. The length of the CDR3 is 14 residues. This CDR3 is CASSPPDHSYEQYF. In DNA form, the CDR3 reads TGTGCCAGCAGCCCCCCGGATCATTCCTACGAGCAGTACTTC. Combining the CDR3 with reference TRBV11-2 and TRBJ2-7 gives the whole variable domain EAGVAQSPRYKIIEKRQSVAFWCNPISGHATLYWYQQILGQGPKLLIQFQNNGVVDDSQLPKDRFSAERLKGVDSTLKIQPAKLEDSAVYLCASSPPDHSYEQYFGPGTRLTVT.

This clonotype was seen ten or more times. The CDR3: CASSLSGGGPYEQYF. CDR3 DNA: TGTGCCAGCAGTTTATCCGGGGGCGGCCCCTACGAGCAGTACTTC. The J gene is TRBJ2-7, the V gene TRBV12-3 or TRBV12-4; D may be TRBD1 or TRBD2 (6 bases each). The CDR3 spans 15 residues. V was clipped by 2 bases and J by 2 bases, with 13 bases between them.

This clonotype came up many times. The V gene is TRBV11-2, the J gene TRBJ2-7; the match to TRBD1 covers 10 bases. Germline assignment: CDR1 SGHAT and CDR2 FQNNGV. The CDR3 length is 14 residues. V shed 1 base, J shed 6 bases, and the junction held 3 bases outside the gene matches. In DNA, the CDR3 is TGTGCCAGCAGCTTAGTTCGGGACAGGGGCGAGCAGTACTTC. It translates to CASSLVRDRGEQYF.

Many counts were recorded for this clonotype. The chain recombines TRBV7-9 with TRBJ1-2, with TRBD1 as a possible D gene (6 bases). This CDR3 has 13 amino acids. V dropped 2 bases and J dropped 8 bases, with 12 bases sitting between them. Germline V CDR1 and CDR2: SEHNR, FQNEAQ (reference sequence). The CDR3 sequence is CASSLKGQWGYTF. For the CDR3, the DNA is TGTGCCAGCAGCTTAAAAGGACAGTGGGGCTACACCTTC.

This clonotype was recorded a few times. The CDR3 bases are TGTGCCAGCAGCCCAACTGGGACAGGGGGCGTCTCTGAAGCTTTCTTT. Its protein is CASSPTGTGGVSEAFF. The chain recombines TRBV7-3 with TRBJ1-1; 12 bases map to TRBD1. CDR3 length: 16 amino acids. J lost 6 bases, V lost 5 bases, and 10 bases had no gene match. Germline V CDR1 and CDR2: SGHTA, FQGTGA.

In this sample, this clonotype turned up many times. The rearrangement links TRBV5-1 to TRBJ1-1; D not resolved. The CDR3 extends over 14 amino acids. CDR1 is SGHRS and CDR2 is YFSETQ in the germline V gene. V shed 0 bases and J shed 5 bases, with 11 bases lying between them. CDR3 sequence (DNA): TGCGCCAGCAGCTTGGAAGGCCCGGAAACTGAAGCTTTCTTT. Translated, it gives CASSLEGPETEAFF.

This chain uses TRBV6-1 with TRBJ1-1; a possible D gene is TRBD1 (5 bases). The germline CDR1 and CDR2 sequences are MNHNS and SASEGT. V was cut by 4 bases and J by 7 bases, with 13 bases left in between. The CDR3 loop spans 13 amino acids. The DNA for the CDR3 is TGTGCCAGCAGTGTCCAGGGAATAGGTGAAGCTTTCTTT. It encodes CASSVQGIGEAFF.

The genes are TRBV29-1 and TRBJ1-2; D unclear. CDR1 SQVTM and CDR2 ANQGSEA come from the germline V gene. V was trimmed by 4 bases and J by 8 bases, leaving 20 bases between them. This CDR3 comprises 14 residues. CDR3: CSVVLNLLTGGYTF. The CDR3 DNA is TGCAGCGTTGTCCTCAACCTCTTAACTGGCGGCTACACCTTC.

The chain uses TRBV12-3 or TRBV12-4 and TRBJ2-5; D is undetermined. Between the trimmed V and J ends, which lost 4 bases and 7 bases, there was a span of 10 bases. The CDR3 is made up of 12 amino acids. The CDR3 DNA reads TGTGCCAGCAGTTCTCCTTGGGGGACCCAGTACTTC. Its protein product is CASSSPWGTQYF.